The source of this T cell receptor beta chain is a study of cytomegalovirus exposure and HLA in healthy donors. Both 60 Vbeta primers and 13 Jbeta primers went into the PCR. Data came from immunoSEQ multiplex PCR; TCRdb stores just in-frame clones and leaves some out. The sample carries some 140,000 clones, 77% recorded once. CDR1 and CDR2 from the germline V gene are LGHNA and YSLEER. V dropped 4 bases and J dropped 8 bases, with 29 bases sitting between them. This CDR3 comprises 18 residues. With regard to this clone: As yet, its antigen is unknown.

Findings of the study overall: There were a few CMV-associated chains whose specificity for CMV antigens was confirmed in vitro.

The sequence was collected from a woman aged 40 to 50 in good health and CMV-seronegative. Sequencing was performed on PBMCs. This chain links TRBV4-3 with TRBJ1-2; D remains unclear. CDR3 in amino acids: CASSPDWLSRWVNGGYTF. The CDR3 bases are TGCGCCAGCAGCCCCGACTGGCTTTCGAGGTGGGTCAACGGGGGCTACACCTTC.